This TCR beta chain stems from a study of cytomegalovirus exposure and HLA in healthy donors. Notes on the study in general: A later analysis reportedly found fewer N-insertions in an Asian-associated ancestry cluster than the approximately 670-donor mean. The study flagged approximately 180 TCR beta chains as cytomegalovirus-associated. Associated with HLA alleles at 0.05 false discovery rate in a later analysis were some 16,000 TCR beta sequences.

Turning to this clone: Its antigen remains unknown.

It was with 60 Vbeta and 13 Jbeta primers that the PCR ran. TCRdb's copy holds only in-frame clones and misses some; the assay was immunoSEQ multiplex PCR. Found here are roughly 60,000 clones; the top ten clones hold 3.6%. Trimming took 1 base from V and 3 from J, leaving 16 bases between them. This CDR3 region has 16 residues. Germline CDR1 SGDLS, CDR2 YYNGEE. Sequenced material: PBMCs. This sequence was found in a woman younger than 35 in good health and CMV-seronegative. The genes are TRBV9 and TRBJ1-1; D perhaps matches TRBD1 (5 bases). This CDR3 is CASSVLPLPGYTEAFF. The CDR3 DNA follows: TGTGCCAGCAGCGTACTCCCACTCCCAGGGTACACTGAAGCTTTCTTT.